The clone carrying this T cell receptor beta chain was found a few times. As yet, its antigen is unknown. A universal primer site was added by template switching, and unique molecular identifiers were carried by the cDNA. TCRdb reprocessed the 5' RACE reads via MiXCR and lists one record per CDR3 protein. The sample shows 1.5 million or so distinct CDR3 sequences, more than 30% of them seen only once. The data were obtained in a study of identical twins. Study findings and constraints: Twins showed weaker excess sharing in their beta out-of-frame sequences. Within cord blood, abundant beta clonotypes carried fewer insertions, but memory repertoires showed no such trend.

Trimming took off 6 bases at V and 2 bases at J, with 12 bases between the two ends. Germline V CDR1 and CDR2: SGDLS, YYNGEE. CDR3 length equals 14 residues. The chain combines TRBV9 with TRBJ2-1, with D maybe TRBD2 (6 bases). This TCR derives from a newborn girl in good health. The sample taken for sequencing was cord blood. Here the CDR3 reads CASKTGDAYNEQFF. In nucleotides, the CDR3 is TGTGCCAGCAAGACGGGAGATGCCTACAATGAGCAGTTCTTC.